Listed below are T cell receptor beta chains from one sample, sequenced in a study of T cells after yellow fever vaccination. TCRdb reanalysed the 5' RACE reads using MiXCR and keeps one entry per CDR3 protein. The table has roughly 260,000 distinct CDR3 sequences, approximately 13% seen once. The sequencing here drew on CD4+ T cells sorted from PBMCs, taken 45 days after the yellow fever booster vaccination. Every receptor here comes from a young man who received the YFV17D yellow fever vaccine. Both conserved end residues are part of each CDR3. The D gene is left open where the match is weak. Only some rows state a clone size, as once, few, many or a class for expanded clones.

V gene	J gene	D gene	clone size	CDR3 DNA	CDR3 protein
TRBV14	TRBJ2-3	TRBD2	-	TGTGCCAGCAGCCAAGGTTACACCCGGGACTACCTCACAGATACGCAGTATTTT	CASSQGYTRDYLTDTQYF
TRBV5-1	TRBJ1-2	-	-	TGCGCCAGCAGTGGGATGGCAGGGCGAAGAAATGGCTACACCTTC	CASSGMAGRRNGYTF
TRBV19	TRBJ2-7	-	few	TGTGCCAGTAGTATAGGAGGTCTGGACTCCTACGAGCAGTACTTC	CASSIGGLDSYEQYF
TRBV3-1	TRBJ1-1	-	few	TGTGCCAGCAGCCAAAGGGGGAACCTGGAGAACACTGAAGCTTTCTTT	CASSQRGNLENTEAFF
TRBV18	TRBJ2-1	-	few	TGTGCCAGCTCACCATCCGAAGTTGTCATCCATGAGCAGTTCTTC	CASSPSEVVIHEQFF
TRBV7-9	TRBJ2-5	-	-	TGTGCCAGCAGCTCATACTCCGGGATGACTTCCGGAGAGACCCAGTACTTC	CASSSYSGMTSGETQYF
TRBV7-2	TRBJ2-3	TRBD2	once	TGTGCCAGCAGCTTATCCGGAATAGCGGGAGGAACAGATACGCAGTATTTT	CASSLSGIAGGTDTQYF
TRBV6-1	TRBJ2-1	TRBD2	few	TGTGCCAGCAGGCTAGCGGGAGGGCCCTATGAGCAGTTCTTC	CASRLAGGPYEQFF
TRBV18	TRBJ2-1	TRBD2	-	TGTGCCAGCTCTAATCTAGCGGTCTCCTACAATGAGCAGTTCTTC	CASSNLAVSYNEQFF
TRBV7-2	TRBJ2-5	-	-	TGTGCCAGCAGCTTAGATTCTGGCGGGGAGACCCAGTACTTC	CASSLDSGGETQYF
TRBV29-1	TRBJ1-2	TRBD1	-	TGCAGCGTTGGACCGACAGGGGACGGCTACACCTTC	CSVGPTGDGYTF
TRBV15	TRBJ2-3	TRBD2	-	TGTGCCACCAGCAGACGGGAGGTCTATACGCAGTATTTT	CATSRREVYTQYF
TRBV6-1	TRBJ2-4	-	few	TGTGCCAGCAGCAACGGGGGAACCGCCAAAAACATTCAGTACTTC	CASSNGGTAKNIQYF
TRBV6-1	TRBJ2-7	TRBD1	-	TGTGCCAGCAGTAAAGGGACAGTTTCCTACGAGCAGTACTTC	CASSKGTVSYEQYF
TRBV5-1	TRBJ2-1	TRBD2	few	TGCGCCAGCAGCGACCCTGGGAGCGGGACTTCGGATGAGCAGTTCTTC	CASSDPGSGTSDEQFF
TRBV29-1	TRBJ2-1	-	many	TGCAGCGTTGAAGATGTGACGGGGGCGGGGTACAATGAGCAGTTCTTC	CSVEDVTGAGYNEQFF
TRBV5-1	TRBJ2-7	-	-	TGCGCCAGCAGTTCCCCCTCCTTTTACGAGCAGTACTTC	CASSSPSFYEQYF
TRBV5-1	TRBJ2-4	TRBD1	few	TGCGCCAGCAGCGACGGACAGGGTTTCATAGCCAAAAACATTCAGTACTTC	CASSDGQGFIAKNIQYF
TRBV20-1	TRBJ2-5	-	-	TGCAGTGCTAGGGGAGCTCGGCGGGCCCAAGAGACCCAGTACTTC	CSARGARRAQETQYF
TRBV20-1	TRBJ2-2	-	few	TGCAGTGCCATGGGACTGTCGAACACCGGGGAGCTGTTTTTT	CSAMGLSNTGELFF
TRBV7-9	TRBJ2-3	TRBD2	-	TGTGCCAGCAGCCGGATAAGCGGGAGCGGCTCAGATACGCAGTATTTT	CASSRISGSGSDTQYF
TRBV9	TRBJ2-7	-	-	TGTGCCAGCAGCGCGCGGGACACCTACGAGCAGTACTTC	CASSARDTYEQYF
TRBV6-6	TRBJ2-5	-	few	TGTGCCAGCAGTCGGACATCTTGGGAGACCCAGTACTTC	CASSRTSWETQYF
TRBV3-1	TRBJ2-1	-	few	TGTGCCAGCAGCCTAGGGACGGAGCAGTTCTTC	CASSLGTEQFF
TRBV7-2	TRBJ2-1	TRBD2	few	TGTGCCAGCACTCGACTAGCGGGGTGGGATGAGCAGTTCTTC	CASTRLAGWDEQFF
TRBV5-6	TRBJ1-1	-	-	TGTGCCAGCAGCTTGTTGCTAGACGCGGGGAGAAGCACTGAAGCTTTCTTT	CASSLLLDAGRSTEAFF
TRBV20-1	TRBJ1-1	TRBD1	many	TGCAGTGTAAAACCGGGACAGGGGCTTGAAGCTTTCTTT	CSVKPGQGLEAFF
TRBV7-2	TRBJ2-7	-	-	TGTGCCAGCAGCTTAGGGGGCGCCAGCTCCTACGAGCAGTACTTC	CASSLGGASSYEQYF
TRBV4-2	TRBJ2-7	TRBD1	-	TGTGCCAGCAGCCAAGATAGCCAGGGGGCCCTCGAGCAGTACTTC	CASSQDSQGALEQYF
TRBV19	TRBJ2-1	-	-	TGTGCCAGTAGTAAAGGTTACTACAATGAGCAGTTCTTC	CASSKGYYNEQFF
TRBV10-3	TRBJ2-3	TRBD2	-	TGTGCCATCAGTGAACTAGCGGGAGCGGGAGATACGCAGTATTTT	CAISELAGAGDTQYF
TRBV6-5	TRBJ1-5	-	-	TGTGCCAGCAGTTACGGGGGAAGTAGCAATCAGCCCCAGCATTTT	CASSYGGSSNQPQHF
TRBV30	TRBJ2-1	TRBD1	few	TGTGCCTGGAGTCTACAGGGGAGTGAGCAGTTCTTC	CAWSLQGSEQFF
TRBV24-1	TRBJ2-3	TRBD2	few	TGTGCCACCTCCTTAGCGGGGGTCACAGATACGCAGTATTTT	CATSLAGVTDTQYF
TRBV20-1	TRBJ2-1	-	few	TGCAGTGCTAGAGATACCAGCGGGCGAAGCTCCTACAATGAGCAGTTCTTC	CSARDTSGRSSYNEQFF
TRBV20-1	TRBJ2-3	-	-	TGCAGTGCTAGCGGGACATTATACACAGATACGCAGTATTTT	CSASGTLYTDTQYF
TRBV20-1	TRBJ1-4	-	few	TGCAGTGCTAGGGTCCTGGGCGGGACCCATGATAATGAAAAACTGTTTTTT	CSARVLGGTHDNEKLFF
TRBV6-6	TRBJ2-3	-	few	TGTGCCAGCAGTTATCTCGGTGATACGCAGTATTTT	CASSYLGDTQYF
TRBV27	TRBJ2-7	-	-	TGTGCCAGCAGTTTGGGGAACGGGAGAGGCTCCTACGAGCAGTACTTC	CASSLGNGRGSYEQYF
TRBV6-5	TRBJ2-1	-	few	TGTGCCAGCAGTTACTTGGGGCCGGGCAACAATGAGCAGTTCTTC	CASSYLGPGNNEQFF
TRBV20-1	TRBJ2-1	TRBD2	few	TGCAGTGCTACTGACCCACTAGCGGGCAATGAGCAGTTCTTC	CSATDPLAGNEQFF
TRBV7-2	TRBJ2-3	-	few	TGTGCCAGCAGCCGCGGGGATTTAACATACACAGATACGCAGTATTTT	CASSRGDLTYTDTQYF
TRBV11-2	TRBJ2-1	TRBD2	few	TGTGCCAGCAGCCTGCGGGAGAGGTACAATGAGCAGTTCTTC	CASSLRERYNEQFF
TRBV20-1	TRBJ2-5	-	few	TGCAGTGCTACGAGCCAAGCTTCGACCCCAGAGACCCAGTACTTC	CSATSQASTPETQYF
TRBV5-4	TRBJ1-5	-	few	TGTGCCAGCAGCTTGGTACCCGATCAGCCCCAGCATTTT	CASSLVPDQPQHF
TRBV2	TRBJ2-3	TRBD2	-	TGTGCCAGTACGAATAGCGGGAGCAACACAGATACGCAGTATTTT	CASTNSGSNTDTQYF
TRBV7-2	TRBJ2-3	-	many	TGTGCCAGCAGCTCGATGACTTGGGGTTCCACAGATACGCAGTATTTT	CASSSMTWGSTDTQYF
TRBV27	TRBJ1-5	TRBD1	-	TGTGCCAGCAGTGTAGGACAGGGTGGCCTGCCCCAGCATTTT	CASSVGQGGLPQHF
TRBV7-2	TRBJ2-5	TRBD1	few	TGTGCCAGCAGCTTAAAGGGGGCGGCACGGGAGACCCAGTACTTC	CASSLKGAARETQYF
TRBV10-3	TRBJ2-7	TRBD1	few	TGTGCCATGAACAGGGGAATGTCCCACGAGCAGTACTTC	CAMNRGMSHEQYF
TRBV12-3/TRBV12-4	TRBJ2-2	-	many	TGTGCCAGCACTCTATTATTAACCGGGGAGCTGTTTTTT	CASTLLLTGELFF
TRBV6-1	TRBJ2-5	-	few	TGTGCCAGCTCACAGCGCCACATATCAGAGACCCAGTACTTC	CASSQRHISETQYF
TRBV5-1	TRBJ2-6	-	many	TGCGCCAGCAGTCTGGGAGGAGTTACAGCCAACGTCCTGACTTTC	CASSLGGVTANVLTF
TRBV5-6	TRBJ2-7	-	-	TGTGCCAGCAGTCCGCCAGGCGACGAGCAGTACTTC	CASSPPGDEQYF